This TCR beta chain was recovered during a study of response to subunit inactivated influenza vaccine. Findings of the study overall: Seasonal influenza vaccination, on each occasion, was suggested by the authors to recruit few new T cells.

This clonotype was detected only a few times. What it binds is unknown. TCRdb re-called the RT-PCR reads through MiXCR, storing one row per CDR3 protein. The table has about 780,000 distinct CDR3 sequences, 18% seen once. CDR1 MNHNS and CDR2 SASEGT come from the germline V gene. Trimming pared 7 bases from V and 0 bases from J, leaving 16 bases between. CDR3 length: 16 amino acids. The rearrangement uses TRBV6-1 and TRBJ1-3; perhaps TRBD1 as D (5 bases). The input for sequencing was PBMCs from blood, taken less than 6 days after vaccination. The source is a man aged 45-65 years who received an inactivated influenza vaccine. CDR3 region: CASTLVDTDSGNTIYF. The CDR3 DNA follows: TGTGCCAGCACCCTGGTGGACACGGACTCTGGAAACACCATATATTTT.